Presented here are 7 T cell receptor beta chains from one specimen sequenced in a study of T cells in Graves' hyperthyroidism and ophthalmopathy. The source material, RNA transcripts, was used to amplify TCR beta CDR3 regions. Primed by the HTBI set, a first-round RT-PCR was run on the TCR CDR3. From the multiplex PCR reads, TCRdb called clonotypes with MiXCR, one entry per CDR3 protein. This table has roughly 500,000 distinct CDR3 sequences, approximately 44% appearing once. The sample taken for sequencing was peripheral blood or thyroid tissue (not recorded which). These TCRs come from an adult woman with Graves' disease, either hyperthyroidism or ophthalmopathy (not recorded which).

The sample holds one count of this clonotype. The V and J genes are TRBV7-8 and TRBJ2-7, with 10 nucleotides matching TRBD2. Looked up from germline, CDR1 is SGHVS and CDR2 is FQNEAQ. The CDR3 loop spans 18 amino acids. V shed 3 bases and J 7 bases; nucleotides not matched to a gene: 18. CDR3 coding DNA: TGTGCCAGCAGCTTTTCTTTGGGTAGCGGGAGGAACACCGGGGAGCAGTACTTC. Protein product: CASSFSLGSGRNTGEQYF.

The chain uses TRBV4-1 and TRBJ1-2; tentatively, D is TRBD1 (5 bases). Germline CDR1 MGHRA, CDR2 YSYEKL. This CDR3 spans 14 amino acids. With 1 base removed from V and 8 bases from J, the gap between germline ends came to 14 bases. The CDR3 sequence is CASSQGPGPGGYTF. Written as DNA, the CDR3 is TGCGCCAGCAGCCAAGGCCCAGGGCCGGGAGGCTACACCTTC.

The rearrangement joins TRBV5-1 to TRBJ2-5; D possibly uses TRBD1 or TRBD2 (5 bases each). Germline CDR1 and CDR2: SGHRS and YFSETQ. The CDR3 covers 12 residues. The V end was cut by 4 bases, the J end by 8 bases, with 12 bases between. The CDR3 loop is CASSRDPNTQYF. In DNA form, the CDR3 reads TGCGCCAGCAGCCGGGACCCAAACACCCAGTACTTC.

This clonotype was seen more than once but under ten times. The rearrangement joins TRBV11-2 to TRBJ2-2, with 8 bases matching TRBD2. Germline V lookup: CDR1 SGHAT, CDR2 FQNNGV. V lost 1 base and J lost 1; bases outside the gene matches: 2. The CDR3 runs to 16 residues. CDR3 bases: TGTGCCAGCAGCTTAGTCACTAGCGGGAACACCGGGGAGCTGTTTTTT. Translation: CASSLVTSGNTGELFF.

The rearrangement joins TRBV2 to TRBJ1-2; TRBD1 is a possible D gene (6 bases). Deletions cut 6 bases from V and 2 bases from J, with 10 bases between. Germline CDR1 and CDR2: SNHLY and FYNNEI. The CDR3 runs 13 residues. The CDR3 here is CASRDRPNYGYTF. In DNA, the CDR3 is TGTGCCAGCAGAGACAGGCCGAACTATGGCTACACCTTC.

This chain uses TRBV25-1 with TRBJ1-3; 7 bases line up with TRBD1. V lost 3 bases to trimming and J lost 3 bases; unmatched junction nucleotides: 2. Germline CDR1 is MGHDK and CDR2 is SYGVNS. CDR3 length equals 14 residues. The CDR3 protein is CASSDRDSGNTIYF. In DNA form, the CDR3 reads TGTGCCAGCAGTGACAGGGACAGTGGAAACACCATATATTTT.

This clonotype was found many times. V and J are TRBV20-1 and TRBJ2-7, with D possibly called TRBD1 or TRBD2 (5 bases each). CDR1 is DFQATT, CDR2 SNEGSKA, per germline (reference sequence). V was shortened by 4 bases and J by 3 bases, with 13 bases between the two germline ends. The CDR3 loop spans 13 amino acids. The CDR3: CSANRGEFYEQYF. For the CDR3, the DNA is TGCAGTGCTAATAGGGGAGAGTTCTACGAGCAGTACTTC.